These 24 T cell receptor beta chains were sequenced from one sample in a study of blood T cell repertoires in COVID-19. Profiling relied on immunoSEQ multiplex PCR, and the TCRdb table lists in-frame clones only, not all of them. Of 310,000 or so clones listed, around 85% were seen once; the top ten hold roughly 6.2%. The sample was PBMCs or T cells enriched from blood (not recorded which). These receptors all stem from a woman between 40 and 50 years old who had recovered from COVID-19.

For the CDR3, the DNA is TGTGCCAGCAGCTTCTCAGGAGATACGCAGTATTTT. Amino acid sequence: CASSFSGDTQYF. The chain links TRBV13 to TRBJ2-3, with D unresolved. V was pared by 3 bases and J by 5 bases, with 6 bases between. CDR1 is PRHDT, CDR2 FYEKMQ, per germline (reference sequence). The CDR3 is 12 amino acids.

This chain connects TRBV30 to TRBJ2-7; tentative D call: TRBD2 (5 bases). The CDR3 is made up of 14 amino acids. The germline V gene has CDR1 GTSNPN and CDR2 SVGIG (reference sequence). Trimming stripped 0 bases from V and 7 bases from J, with 16 bases between. The CDR3 DNA sequence: TGTGCCTGGAGTGTACTGGCCCGACCGGGGGAGCAGTACTTC. This translates into CAWSVLARPGEQYF.

The table lists this clone with a few counts. Here the CDR3 DNA reads TGTGCCAGCAGCAAAAGATGTGGGCCCAATTTACTCTCCTACGAGCAGTACTTC. Amino acids: CASSKRCGPNLLSYEQYF. The chain joins TRBV21-1 to TRBJ2-7; TRBD1 is taken as the D call from the table, unchecked against the DNA. TRBV21-1 is reported as a pseudogene. The length of the CDR3 is 18 residues.

This clone was recorded only once. In DNA, the CDR3 is TGTGCCAGCAGCTTAACGCTGACAGCCCAAGAGACCCAGTACTTC. Residues: CASSLTLTAQETQYF. This chain uses TRBV7-9 with TRBJ2-5; D is possibly TRBD1 (5 bases). CDR3 length: 15 residues. Germline CDR1 is SEHNR and CDR2 is FQNEAQ (reference sequence). V lost 2 bases and J 1 base, leaving 11 bases between the germline ends.

The table lists this clone with many counts. The genes are TRBV27 and TRBJ2-1; the match to TRBD2 covers 7 bases. CDR1 MNHEY and CDR2 SMNVEV come from the germline V gene (reference sequence). V gave up 3 bases and J gave up 10 bases; unmatched junction bases: 18. This CDR3 contains 17 residues. The DNA of the CDR3 is TGTGCCAGCAGTTTCTCAAACGCCCTGGGGGGGAGGAGGGAGCAGTTCTTC. Translated, it gives CASSFSNALGGRREQFF.

This clone was seen many times. V and J are TRBV21-1 and TRBJ2-7; the D call TRBD2 from the table was never checked on the DNA. TRBV21-1 is designated a pseudogene. This CDR3 spans 15 amino acids. CDR3 sequence (DNA): TGTGCCAGCAGCAAGCCTGGAGTTCAGACCTACGAGCAGTACTTC. Protein product: CASSKPGVQTYEQYF.

This clone was detected only a few times. The chain couples TRBV6-4 to TRBJ2-2, with 9 bases identical to TRBD1. Germline assignment: CDR1 MRHNA and CDR2 SNTAGT. The junction had 2 bases not matched to a gene; V was cut back by 2 bases and J by 7 bases. This CDR3 contains 14 residues. In DNA, the CDR3 is TGTGCCAGCAGTGACCGGACAGGGGTCGGGGAGCTGTTTTTT. Its translation: CASSDRTGVGELFF.

The chain links TRBV5-6 to TRBJ2-5; 7 positions agree with TRBD1. The CDR3 has 13 amino acids. The junction had 5 bases not matched to a gene; V was cut back by 4 bases and J by 5 bases. Germline CDR1 and CDR2: SGHDT and YYEEEE. The CDR3 protein is CASSRQGRETQYF. As DNA, the CDR3 is TGTGCCAGCAGCCGACAGGGACGCGAGACCCAGTACTTC. The full variable domain, with the rest looked up from reference TRBV5-6 and TRBJ2-5, is DAGVTQSPTHLIKTRGQQVTLRCSPKSGHDTVSWYQQALGQGPQFIFQYYEEEERQRGNFPDRFSGHQFPNYSSELNVNALLLGDSALYLCASSRQGRETQYFGPGTRLLVL.

V gene TRBV4-3 combines with J gene TRBJ2-3, with 7 bases that match TRBD2. The germline CDR1 and CDR2 sequences are LGHNA and YSLEER. V shed 6 bases and J 4 bases; nucleotides not matched to a gene: 7. The CDR3 is made up of 14 amino acids. CDR3 sequence reads: CASSGGGTADTQYF. The DNA for the CDR3 is TGCGCCAGCAGTGGCGGGGGAACCGCAGATACGCAGTATTTT.

The gene calls are TRBV18 and TRBJ2-1, with 8 bases lining up with TRBD2. This CDR3 spans 15 amino acids. The V segment lost 6 bases and the J segment 2 bases; nucleotides outside the gene matches: 6. Germline CDR1 reads KGHSH; CDR2 reads LQKENI. CDR3 in DNA: TGTGCCAGCTCCCTAAGGACTAGCCCCTACAATGAGCAGTTCTTC. It is translated as CASSLRTSPYNEQFF.

This clone was observed once. Written as DNA, the CDR3 is TGCAGTGCTAGAGATCGGCGGGACCACACCTTC. It codes for CSARDRRDHTF. The chain links TRBV20-1 to TRBJ1-2; D is possibly TRBD1 (5 bases). Trimming left V 0 bases short and J 12 bases short, with 11 bases between. This CDR3 comprises 11 residues. Germline V gives CDR1 DFQATT, CDR2 SNEGSKA (reference sequence).

CDR3 loop: CASSPRQGDEQYF. In DNA, the CDR3 is TGTGCCAGCTCACCTCGACAGGGCGACGAGCAGTACTTC. This chain links TRBV18 with TRBJ2-7, with TRBD1 matching over 7 bases. The germline V gene encodes CDR1 KGHSH and CDR2 LQKENI. The V segment lost 3 bases and the J segment 5 bases; nucleotides outside the gene matches: 4. This CDR3 comprises 13 residues. Combining the CDR3 with reference TRBV18 and TRBJ2-7 gives the whole variable domain NAGVMQNPRHLVRRRGQEARLRCSPMKGHSHVYWYRQLPEEGLKFMVYLQKENIIDESGMPKERFSAEFPKEGPSILRIQQVVRGDSAAYFCASSPRQGDEQYFGPGTRLTVT.

This rearrangement joins TRBV5-1 to TRBJ2-7, with a possible D match to TRBD1 (6 bases). This CDR3 has 13 residues. Germline CDR1 SGHRS, CDR2 YFSETQ. V was clipped by 3 bases and J by 3 bases, with 10 bases between them. The CDR3 protein is CASSSDSFYEQYF. The CDR3 nucleotides are TGCGCCAGCAGCTCGGACAGTTTCTACGAGCAGTACTTC.

This chain joins TRBV14 and TRBJ1-5; perhaps TRBD1 as D (5 bases). This CDR3 has 15 amino acids. Between the trimmed V and J ends, which lost 3 bases and 3 bases, there was a span of 12 bases. The germline CDR1 and CDR2 sequences are SGHDN and FVKESK. CDR3: CASSHDGHYNQPQHF. The CDR3 DNA reads TGTGCCAGCAGCCACGATGGACACTACAATCAGCCCCAGCATTTT.

The V and J genes are TRBV27 and TRBJ2-7, with TRBD1 matching over 7 bases. This CDR3 contains 16 residues. In germline, CDR1 is MNHEY, CDR2 SMNVEV (reference sequence). Trimming cost V 3 bases and J 4 bases; bases outside gene matches: 12. CDR3: CASSLVYGQALYEQYF. The DNA for the CDR3 is TGTGCCAGCAGTTTGGTTTATGGACAGGCCCTGTACGAGCAGTACTTC.

This chain uses TRBV18 with TRBJ2-7; the match to TRBD2 covers 9 bases. The germline V gene has CDR1 KGHSH and CDR2 LQKENI. The CDR3 loop spans 15 amino acids. Losses at the gene ends were 5 bases for V and 5 bases for J; bases not matched to a gene: 10. The CDR3 DNA reads TGTGCCAGCTCATCTGCAGCGGGAGGAAGGGACGAGCAGTACTTC. Protein sequence: CASSSAAGGRDEQYF.

The V gene is TRBV27, the J gene TRBJ2-1; possible D gene TRBD2, 5 bases. The germline V and J ends were trimmed by 6 bases and 0 bases, with 9 bases remaining between them. Looked up from germline, CDR1 is MNHEY and CDR2 is SMNVEV (reference sequence). The CDR3 has 14 residues. The CDR3 is CASRGLSSYNEQFF. The CDR3 DNA sequence: TGTGCCAGCAGAGGACTGAGCTCCTACAATGAGCAGTTCTTC.

The V call is TRBV7-9, the J call TRBJ1-6, with 8 bases identical to TRBD1. Germline-derived CDR1 and CDR2 are SEHNR and FQNEAQ (reference sequence). V lost 5 bases and J lost 7; bases outside the gene matches: 7. CDR3 length: 15 amino acids. The CDR3 loop reads CASSTGQGINSPLHF. The CDR3 DNA follows: TGTGCCAGCAGCACAGGACAGGGAATCAATTCACCCCTCCACTTT.

V usage is TRBV28 and J usage is TRBJ2-7; D is possibly TRBD1 (6 bases). V lost 8 bases and J lost 2, with 13 bases in between. CDR3 size: 13 residues. Germline CDR1 is MDHEN and CDR2 is SYDVKM. DNA of the CDR3: TGTGCCAGCGGACCGGGACATCCCTACGAGCAGTACTTC. Protein: CASGPGHPYEQYF. The full variable domain, rest sourced from reference TRBV28 and TRBJ2-7, is DVKVTQSSRYLVKRTGEKVFLECVQDMDHENMFWYRQDPGLGLRLIYFSYDVKMKEKGDIPEGYSVSREKKERFSLILESASTNQTSMYLCASGPGHPYEQYFGPGTRLTVT.

The chain links TRBV9 to TRBJ2-5, with TRBD1 matching 7 bases. Germline CDR1 and CDR2: SGDLS and YYNGEE. Trimming at V came to 1 base and at J to 1 base, leaving 4 bases not matched to a gene. This CDR3 has 15 residues. The CDR3 coding sequence is TGTGCCAGCAGCGTAAGGGGGCGGATCCAAGAGACCCAGTACTTC. Its protein product is CASSVRGRIQETQYF.

This chain connects TRBV6-5 to TRBJ1-5; tentatively, D is TRBD1 (5 bases). The ends were cut back, 5 bases at V and 6 bases at J, with 17 bases in the middle. Germline lookup yields CDR1 MNHEY and CDR2 SVGAGI. The CDR3 runs to 15 residues. DNA of the CDR3: TGTGCCAGCAGTAACCCGGGGGGAAAAGGTCAGCCCCAGCATTTT. This codes for CASSNPGGKGQPQHF.

J is TRBJ2-1 and V is TRBV24-1, with a weak D call TRBD2 (6 bases). The CDR3 extends over 19 amino acids. CDR1 and CDR2 (germline): KGHDR, SFDVKD. Trimming pared 6 bases from V and 5 bases from J, leaving 28 bases between. The CDR3 DNA follows: TGTGCCACCAGTCTCCCCCCCTCATTCACTAGCAGCTCGGACAATGAGCAGTTCTTC. Protein sequence: CATSLPPSFTSSSDNEQFF.

The rearrangement links TRBV23-1 to TRBJ2-7; 8 bases map to TRBD2. TRBV23-1 is known as an ORF, though its function is uncertain. V was pared by 3 bases and J by 2 bases, with 18 bases of the junction left unmatched. CDR3 length: 19 amino acids. CDR3 amino acids: CASSHSGGDSSGRTYEQYF. The CDR3 nucleotides are TGCGCCAGCAGTCATTCCGGGGGGGACTCTAGCGGGCGTACCTACGAGCAGTACTTC.

The chain employs TRBV1 and TRBJ1-3; no check of the table's D call, TRBD1, against the DNA was made. TRBV1 is a listed pseudogene. The length of the CDR3 is 17 residues. The CDR3 loop reads CTSSQLACRGFGNTIYF. CDR3 nucleotide sequence: TGCACCAGCAGCCAACTCGCCTGCAGGGGCTTTGGAAACACCATATATTTT.